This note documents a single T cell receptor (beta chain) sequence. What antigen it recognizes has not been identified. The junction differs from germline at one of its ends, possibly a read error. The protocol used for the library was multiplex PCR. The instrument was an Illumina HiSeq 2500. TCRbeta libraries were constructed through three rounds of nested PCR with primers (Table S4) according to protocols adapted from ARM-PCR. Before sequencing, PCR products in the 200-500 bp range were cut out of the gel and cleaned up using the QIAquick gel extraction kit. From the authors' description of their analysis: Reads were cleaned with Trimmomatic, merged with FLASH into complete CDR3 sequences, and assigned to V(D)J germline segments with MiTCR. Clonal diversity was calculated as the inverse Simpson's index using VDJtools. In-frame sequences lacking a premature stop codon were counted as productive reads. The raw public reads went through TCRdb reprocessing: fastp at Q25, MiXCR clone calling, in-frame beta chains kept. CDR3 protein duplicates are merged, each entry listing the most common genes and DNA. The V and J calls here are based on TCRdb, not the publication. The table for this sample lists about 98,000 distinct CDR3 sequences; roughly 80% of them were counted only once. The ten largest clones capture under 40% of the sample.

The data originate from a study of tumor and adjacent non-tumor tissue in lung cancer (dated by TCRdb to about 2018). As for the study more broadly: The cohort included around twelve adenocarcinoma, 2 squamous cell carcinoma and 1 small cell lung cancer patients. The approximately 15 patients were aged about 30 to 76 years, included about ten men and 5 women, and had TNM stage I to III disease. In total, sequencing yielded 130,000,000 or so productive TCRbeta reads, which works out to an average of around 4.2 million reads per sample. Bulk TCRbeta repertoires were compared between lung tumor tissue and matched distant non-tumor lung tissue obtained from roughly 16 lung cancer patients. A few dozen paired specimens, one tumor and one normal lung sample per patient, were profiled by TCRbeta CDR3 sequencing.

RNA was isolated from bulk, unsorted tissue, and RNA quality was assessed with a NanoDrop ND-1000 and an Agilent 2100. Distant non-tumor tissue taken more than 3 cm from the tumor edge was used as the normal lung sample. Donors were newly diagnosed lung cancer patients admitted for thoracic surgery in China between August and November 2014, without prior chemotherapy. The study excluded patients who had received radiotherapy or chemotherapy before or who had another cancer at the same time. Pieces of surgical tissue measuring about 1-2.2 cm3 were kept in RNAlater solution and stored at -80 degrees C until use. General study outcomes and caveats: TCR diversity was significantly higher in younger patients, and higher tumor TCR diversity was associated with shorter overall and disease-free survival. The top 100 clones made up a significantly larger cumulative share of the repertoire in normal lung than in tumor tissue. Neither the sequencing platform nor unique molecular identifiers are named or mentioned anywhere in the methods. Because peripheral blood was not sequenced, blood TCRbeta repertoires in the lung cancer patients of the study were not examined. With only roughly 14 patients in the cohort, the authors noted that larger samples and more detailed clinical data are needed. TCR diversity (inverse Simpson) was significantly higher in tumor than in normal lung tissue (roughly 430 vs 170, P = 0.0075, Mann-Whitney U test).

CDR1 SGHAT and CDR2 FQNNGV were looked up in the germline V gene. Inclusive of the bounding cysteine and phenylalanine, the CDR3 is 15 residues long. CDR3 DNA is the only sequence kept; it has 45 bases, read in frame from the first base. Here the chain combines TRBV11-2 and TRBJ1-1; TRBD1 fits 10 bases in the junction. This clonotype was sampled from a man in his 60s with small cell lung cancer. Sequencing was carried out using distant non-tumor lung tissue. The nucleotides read TGTGCCAACAGCGATACAGGGGACAGGGGCACTGAAGCGTTCTTT. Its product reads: CANSDTGDRGTEAFF.